Following are 27 T cell receptor beta chains from one sample sequenced in a study of T cell repertoires in cytomegalovirus infection (dated by TCRdb to between 2017 and 2020). Sequencing took place on an Illumina HiSeq 1500. Starting from the raw public reads, TCRdb applied fastp trimming at Q25, assembled clones with MiXCR and retained in-frame beta chains. Here each entry gathers all rows of one CDR3 protein and keeps the most common genes and DNA. The sample contains some 940,000 distinct CDR3 sequences, around 29% of them found a single time. The top ten hold about an eighth of the sample. Read against the paper, the sample's treatment or condition label means: in vitro stimulation with specific CMV peptide epitopes to enrich CMV-specific T cells. Antigens of these TCRs are unknown. Sequenced material: cultured CD8+ T cells from PBMCs, taken from culture after CMV antigen stimulation. Receptor source: a human donor in good health (CMV status not recorded). Some clones in this sample may be carry-over from other donors' samples.

This clonotype has only one observation. The chain is built from TRBV5-1 and TRBJ1-1; 7 bases match TRBD1. Trimming took 3 bases from V and 7 from J; bases not matched to a gene: 6. Germline lookup yields CDR1 SGHRS and CDR2 YFSETQ. This CDR3 contains 13 residues. The CDR3 nucleotides read TGCGCCAGCAGCTGGACCGGGACAGATGAAGCTTTCTTT. This encodes CASSWTGTDEAFF.

This clonotype was seen repeatedly, ten times or more. The chain combines TRBV11-2 with TRBJ2-1, with D hard to call. The CDR3 sequence is 15 residues long. Germline V gives CDR1 SGHAT, CDR2 FQNNGV. V gave up 1 base and J gave up 2 bases, with 9 bases separating them. CDR3 DNA sequence: TGTGCCAGCAGCTTAGGACGGAACCCCTACAATGAGCAGTTCTTC. It translates to CASSLGRNPYNEQFF.

The chain uses TRBV7-9 and TRBJ2-3; perhaps TRBD1 as D (6 bases). The V and J ends lost 4 bases and 1 base respectively, with 15 bases between them. Germline CDR1 SEHNR, CDR2 FQNEAQ (reference sequence). The CDR3 has 16 amino acids. CDR3 in amino acids: CASSSTLDRGTDTQYF. The CDR3 DNA reads as TGTGCCAGCAGCTCGACCCTGGACAGAGGCACAGATACGCAGTATTTT.

Many counts were recorded for this clonotype. V gene TRBV27 combines with J gene TRBJ2-1, with 13 bases matching TRBD2. The V segment lost 2 bases and the J segment 7 bases; nucleotides outside the gene matches: 5. This CDR3 has 16 residues. CDR1 is MNHEY and CDR2 is SMNVEV in the germline V gene (reference sequence). CDR3 DNA: TGTGCCAGCAGTTTACTAACTAGCGGGGGGGCAAATGAGCAGTTCTTC. Amino acids: CASSLLTSGGANEQFF.

This clonotype showed up just a few times. The chain has TRBV19 and TRBJ1-2; a possible D gene is TRBD1 (5 bases). CDR1 is LNHDA and CDR2 is SQIVND in the germline V gene (reference sequence). CDR3 length equals 15 residues. The V end lost 3 bases, the J end lost 8 bases, and 19 bases lay between the germline ends. CDR3 bases: TGTGCCAGTAGTATCAACCGGGGCATCGAGGGCGGCTACACCTTC. It translates to CASSINRGIEGGYTF.

A few counts support this clonotype. The genes are TRBV6-1 and TRBJ2-3; 14 bases align to TRBD2. CDR3 size: 16 residues. The J segment lost 0 bases and the V segment lost 7 bases, leaving 3 bases of the junction unmatched. In germline, CDR1 is MNHNS, CDR2 SASEGT. Here the CDR3 DNA reads TGTGCCAGCAAAGGGACTAGCGGGAGTAGCACAGATACGCAGTATTTT. Protein sequence: CASKGTSGSSTDTQYF.

The chain uses TRBV4-1 and TRBJ2-1; D remains ambiguous. Trimming shortened V by 7 bases and J by 8 bases, and 18 bases separated the two germline ends. The CDR3 is 14 amino acids. Germline V CDR1 and CDR2: MGHRA, YSYEKL. In DNA form, the CDR3 reads TGCGCCAGCACCCCAAGCCGCGGAGCCCATGAGCAGTTCTTC. Its translation: CASTPSRGAHEQFF.

The genes are TRBV19 and TRBJ1-1; TRBD1 matches 9 bases. Losses at the gene ends were 3 bases for V and 0 bases for J; bases not matched to a gene: 8. The CDR3 is 17 amino acids. CDR1 and CDR2 from the germline V gene are LNHDA and SQIVND (reference sequence). The CDR3 is CASSIVWTGAMNTEAFF. CDR3 coding DNA: TGTGCCAGTAGTATCGTTTGGACAGGGGCCATGAACACTGAAGCTTTCTTT.

The chain recombines TRBV14 with TRBJ1-1; D is unclear. The V end was cut by 0 bases, the J end by 0 bases, with 8 bases between. Germline loops: CDR1 SGHDN, CDR2 FVKESK. The CDR3 has 15 amino acids. CDR3 loop: CASSQDPEMNTEAFF. The DNA for the CDR3 is TGTGCCAGCAGCCAAGATCCAGAGATGAACACTGAAGCTTTCTTT. The complete variable domain, with remaining parts taken from reference TRBV14 and TRBJ1-1, reads EAGVTQFPSHSVIEKGQTVTLRCDPISGHDNLYWYRRVMGKEIKFLLHFVKESKQDESGMPNNRFLAERTGGTYSTLKVQPAELEDSGVYFCASSQDPEMNTEAFFGQGTRLTVV.

The chain links TRBV7-9 to TRBJ1-4; D is ambiguous. The length of the CDR3 is 14 residues. Trimming removed 3 bases from V and 10 bases from J, with 15 bases in between. From germline, CDR1 is SEHNR and CDR2 FQNEAQ (reference sequence). The CDR3 sequence is CASSFVSADGKLFF. CDR3 bases: TGTGCCAGCAGCTTCGTTAGCGCGGATGGAAAACTGTTTTTT.

The chain recombines TRBV7-8 with TRBJ2-7; 9 bases align to TRBD2. Germline V lookup: CDR1 SGHVS, CDR2 FQNEAQ. J gave up 3 bases and V 2 bases, and 5 bases lay outside the gene matches. The CDR3 extends over 15 amino acids. The CDR3 spells CASSLSGGLNYEQYV. In DNA form, the CDR3 reads TGTGCCAGCAGCTTAAGCGGGGGGTTGAACTACGAGCAGTACGTC.

V gene TRBV7-2 combines with J gene TRBJ1-1, with D uncertain. Germline V gives CDR1 SGHTA, CDR2 FQGNSA. The length of the CDR3 is 12 residues. The germline V and J ends were trimmed by 2 bases and 11 bases, with 12 bases remaining between them. The CDR3 reads CASSLSGRWAFF. CDR3 bases: TGTGCCAGCAGCTTAAGTGGGAGGTGGGCTTTCTTT.

As concerns this clonotype: This could be a read error, since a much larger clone is one nucleotide away. The conserved final phenylalanine or tryptophan is absent from the CDR3, which likely points to a read error. The chain has TRBV6-1 and TRBJ2-1; 7 bases are shared with TRBD2. V was clipped by 4 bases and J by 7 bases; unmatched bases: 4. Germline V gene data show CDR1 as MNHNS and CDR2 as SASEGT. CDR3 length equals 13 residues. The CDR3 DNA follows: TGTGCCAGCAGTGTTCGGGGGGAGAATGAGCAGTTCTCC. Translation: CASSVRGENEQFS.

The rearrangement uses TRBV6-6 and TRBJ1-5; no clear D. The germline V gene encodes CDR1 MNHNY and CDR2 SVGAGI (reference sequence). The CDR3 runs 15 residues. Trimming took 8 bases from V and 0 from J, leaving 14 bases between them. Here the CDR3 DNA reads TGTGCCAGCCTCCGCGGCGGGGATAGCAATCAGCCCCAGCATTTT. Its translation: CASLRGGDSNQPQHF.

Points on this clonotype: A read error is possible here, since a much larger clone lies one base away. The V and J genes are TRBV7-8 and TRBJ1-5; tentatively, D is TRBD1 (5 bases). V lost 3 bases and J 3 bases, leaving 12 bases between the germline ends. The germline CDR1 and CDR2 sequences are SGHVS and FQNEAQ. This CDR3 comprises 15 residues. CDR3 amino acids: CASSFDWDPNQPQHF. The CDR3 nucleotides are TGTGCCAGCAGCTTCGACTGGGACCCCAATCAGCCCCAGCATTTT.

The sample holds a few counts of this clonotype. The chain uses TRBV27 and TRBJ2-1, with D unclear. The CDR3 sequence is 13 residues long. Deletions cut 3 bases from V and 5 bases from J, with 8 bases between. Germline lookup yields CDR1 MNHEY and CDR2 SMNVEV (reference sequence). This chain's CDR3 is CASSFPDNNEQFF. The CDR3 nucleotides are TGTGCCAGCAGTTTTCCCGACAACAATGAGCAGTTCTTC.

The sample holds many counts of this clonotype. The genes are TRBV7-8 and TRBJ2-3; 7 bases are a match to TRBD2. CDR1 and CDR2 (germline): SGHVS, FQNEAQ. This CDR3 comprises 15 residues. With V trimmed by 5 bases and J by 6 bases, 11 bases remained unmatched. CDR3 DNA sequence: TGTGCCAGCAGCCCTTCGGGGCGGGGGTGGGATACGCAGTATTTT. Translation: CASSPSGRGWDTQYF.

The gene calls are TRBV6-6 and TRBJ2-1; either TRBD1 or TRBD2 may fit D (7 bases each). CDR1 and CDR2 (germline): MNHNY, SVGAGI (reference sequence). Trimming removed 4 bases from V and 4 bases from J, with 23 bases in between. This CDR3 contains 18 residues. In DNA, the CDR3 is TGTGCCAGCAGTTTTTCCCTTCCGGGGGGACAGATATACAATGAGCAGTTCTTC. Translated, it gives CASSFSLPGGQIYNEQFF.

This chain connects TRBV6-2 or TRBV6-3 to TRBJ1-1; D unresolved. The CDR3 sequence is 12 residues long. With 10 bases removed from V and 3 bases from J, the gap between germline ends came to 12 bases. CDR1 is MNHEY, CDR2 SVGEGT, per germline. The chain's CDR3 is CANQSWDTEAFF. The CDR3 DNA reads TGTGCCAACCAATCTTGGGACACTGAAGCTTTCTTT.

This clonotype was found many times. This sequence joins TRBV7-8 and TRBJ1-6; D is undetermined. The CDR3 sequence is 17 residues long. Germline CDR1 and CDR2: SGHVS and FQNEAQ. Trimming took 6 bases from V and 3 from J, leaving 18 bases between them. The CDR3 spells CASRHSSDPFYNSPLHF. DNA of the CDR3: TGTGCCAGCAGGCACTCTTCGGACCCCTTCTATAATTCACCCCTCCACTTT.

The rearrangement links TRBV6-1 to TRBJ1-1; TRBD1 aligns across 9 bases. V was clipped by 8 bases and J by 4 bases; unmatched bases: 2. The CDR3 loop spans 12 amino acids. CDR1 MNHNS and CDR2 SASEGT come from the germline V gene. The CDR3 coding sequence is TGTGCCAGCTGGGGACAGGGCACTGAAGCTTTCTTT. The encoded protein is CASWGQGTEAFF.

This clonotype was found once. The chain combines TRBV20-1 with TRBJ2-5; D gene ambiguous. CDR1 is DFQATT and CDR2 is SNEGSKA in the germline V gene (reference sequence). Between the trimmed V and J ends, which lost 5 bases and 2 bases, there was a span of 3 bases. The CDR3 is made up of 10 amino acids. CDR3 sequence reads: CSAGQETQYF. CDR3 bases: TGCAGTGCTGGGCAAGAGACCCAGTACTTC.

This clonotype has only a few counts. The chain couples TRBV12-3 or TRBV12-4 to TRBJ1-2, with a weak D call TRBD1 (6 bases). The V end lost 3 bases, the J end lost 4 bases, and 24 bases lay between the germline ends. The CDR3 has 18 residues. CDR3 in amino acids: CASSLGGGPGRSRYGYTF. The CDR3 DNA is TGTGCCAGCAGTTTGGGGGGGGGGCCCGGCCGCTCTCGCTATGGCTACACCTTC.

This chain uses TRBV7-9 with TRBJ1-2; 9 positions match TRBD1. J lost 4 bases, V lost 0 bases, and 6 bases had no gene match. Per the germline V gene, CDR1 is SEHNR and CDR2 is FQNEAQ (reference sequence). The CDR3 runs 16 residues. Here the CDR3 DNA reads TGTGCCAGCAGCTTAGCGCCCGGACAGGGGACCTATGGCTACACCTTC. Its translation: CASSLAPGQGTYGYTF. The entire variable domain, with the rest obtained from reference TRBV7-9 and TRBJ1-2, is as follows: DTGVSQNPRHKITKRGQNVTFRCDPISEHNRLYWYRQTLGQGPEFLTYFQNEAQLEKSRLLSDRFSAERPKGSFSTLEIQRTEQGDSAMYLCASSLAPGQGTYGYTFGSGTRLTVV.

As DNA, the CDR3 is TGTGCCAGCAGTGAAGTCAGCAGCTATGGCTACACCTTC. This translates into CASSEVSSYGYTF. This chain links TRBV6-1 with TRBJ1-2; D is unclear. CDR1 and CDR2 from the germline V gene are MNHNS and SASEGT. The ends were cut back, 1 base at V and 4 bases at J, with 7 bases in the middle. The CDR3 totals 13 residues.

Regarding this clonotype: At one boundary the junction diverges from the germline segment, which might be a read error. The chain uses TRBV6-2 or TRBV6-3 and TRBJ1-2; the D gene is possibly TRBD1 (6 bases). The length of the CDR3 is 11 residues. CDR1 is MNHEY, CDR2 SVGEGT, per germline. CDR3 amino acids: CASSYPGHTAF. The CDR3, as DNA: TGTGCCAGCAGTTATCCGGGACATACAGCCTTC.

At least ten counts were recorded for this clonotype. V usage is TRBV7-9 and J usage is TRBJ1-3; D may be TRBD1 (6 bases). V was cut by 4 bases and J by 0 bases, with 16 bases left in between. The germline CDR1 and CDR2 sequences are SEHNR and FQNEAQ (reference sequence). There are 17 residues in the CDR3. CDR3 sequence reads: CASSSSGQSLSGNTIYF. CDR3 coding DNA: TGTGCCAGCAGCTCGTCCGGACAGTCGCTCTCTGGAAACACCATATATTTT.